This T cell receptor (beta chain) was retrieved from a study of technical replicates of blood from a few donors. The germline V gene encodes CDR1 MRHNA and CDR2 SNTAGT. The ends lost 3 bases at V and 10 bases at J; junction bases unmatched: 6. The CDR3 loop spans 14 amino acids. Libraries were prepared by immunoSEQ multiplex PCR; TCRdb keeps only in-frame clonotypes and omits some of them. The sample includes around 70,000 clones, 95% seen only once; the top ten take 0.25%. This sequence joins TRBV6-4 and TRBJ1-6; 7 positions match TRBD1. This TCR was recovered from a human donor in good health. The specimen sequenced was T cells isolated from PBMCs. In nucleotides, the CDR3 is TGTGCCAGCAGTGAAAGGGACAGTGGCTCACCCCTCCACTTT. It specifies CASSERDSGSPLHF.